This TCR beta chain was captured by sequencing in a study of blood T cells in healthy people across ages. Study outcomes and limitations: TCR beta diversity tracked closely with naive T cell percentage.

This clonotype was seen a handful of times. The antigen remains undetermined. The donors, aged roughly 6 to 100, were healthy Caucasians from Russia. Combining a sample-barcoded 5' primer with a J-beta primer mix, a second PCR ran for roughly 6 to 11 cycles. TCRdb re-called the 5' RACE reads with MiXCR, one entry per CDR3 protein. The table has about a million distinct CDR3 sequences, about 48% seen once. The V and J ends lost 6 bases and 3 bases, in that order; junction bases with no gene match: 7. Germline V gene lookup returns CDR1 DFQATT and CDR2 SNEGSKA (reference sequence). CDR3 length: 15 amino acids.

The sample was blood. The clonotype comes from a young man in good health. The J gene is TRBJ2-1, the V gene TRBV20-1; 11 bases are shared with TRBD2. CDR3 in DNA: TGCAGTGCAAGCTCTAGCGGGGGGATCTACAATGAGCAGTTCTTC. It specifies CSASSSGGIYNEQFF.